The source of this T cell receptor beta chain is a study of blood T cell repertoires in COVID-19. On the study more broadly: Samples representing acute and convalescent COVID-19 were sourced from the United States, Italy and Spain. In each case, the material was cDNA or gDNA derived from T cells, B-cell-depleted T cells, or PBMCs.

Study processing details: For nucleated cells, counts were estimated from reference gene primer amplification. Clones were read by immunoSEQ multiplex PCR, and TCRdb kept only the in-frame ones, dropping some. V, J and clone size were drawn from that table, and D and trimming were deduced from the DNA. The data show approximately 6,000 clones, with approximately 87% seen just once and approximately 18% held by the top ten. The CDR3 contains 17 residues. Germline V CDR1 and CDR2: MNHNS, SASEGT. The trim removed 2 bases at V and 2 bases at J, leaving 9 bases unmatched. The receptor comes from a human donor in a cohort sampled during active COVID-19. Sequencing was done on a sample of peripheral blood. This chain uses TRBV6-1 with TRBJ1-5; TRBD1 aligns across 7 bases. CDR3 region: CASSESVAGGGNQPQHF. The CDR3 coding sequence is TGTGCCAGCAGTGAATCCGTAGCAGGGGGTGGCAATCAGCCCCAGCATTTT.